This T cell receptor beta chain stems from a study of T cells in Graves' hyperthyroidism and ophthalmopathy. This clonotype was recorded many times. No antigen is known for it. Study-level points and caveats: Prediction of ophthalmopathy progression came a median about 6 months pre-onset.

Amplification yielded TCR beta CDR3 regions, with RNA transcripts as the source. Researchers ran a first-round RT-PCR on the TCR CDR3 using the HTBI primer set. TCRdb reprocessed the multiplex PCR reads with MiXCR, giving one entry per CDR3 protein. The table shows about 160,000 distinct CDR3 sequences, with over 8% occurring only once. PBMCs stemmed from around 9.3 ml fresh peripheral blood. V dropped 4 bases and J dropped 0 bases, with 13 bases sitting between them. Germline CDR1 and CDR2: GTSNPN and SVGIG (reference sequence). CDR3 size: 15 residues. The genes are TRBV30 and TRBJ1-3; unclear D gene. The material sequenced was blood. The sequence was collected from a woman between 18 and 29 years old with Graves' hyperthyroidism that later progressed to Graves' ophthalmopathy. In nucleotides, the CDR3 is TGTGCCTGGACTTTTGGACGGGACTCTGGAAACACCATATATTTT. Translation: CAWTFGRDSGNTIYF.